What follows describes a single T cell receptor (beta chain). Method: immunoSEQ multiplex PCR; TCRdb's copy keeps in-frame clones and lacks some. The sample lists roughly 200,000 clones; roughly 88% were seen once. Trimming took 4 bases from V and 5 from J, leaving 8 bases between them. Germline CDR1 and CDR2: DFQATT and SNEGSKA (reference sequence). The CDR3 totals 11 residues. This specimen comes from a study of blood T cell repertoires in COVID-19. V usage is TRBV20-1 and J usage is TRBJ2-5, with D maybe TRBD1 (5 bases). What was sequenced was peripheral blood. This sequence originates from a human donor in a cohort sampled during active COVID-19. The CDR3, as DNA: TGCAGTGCTACAGGGTTCGAGACCCAGTACTTC. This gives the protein CSATGFETQYF.